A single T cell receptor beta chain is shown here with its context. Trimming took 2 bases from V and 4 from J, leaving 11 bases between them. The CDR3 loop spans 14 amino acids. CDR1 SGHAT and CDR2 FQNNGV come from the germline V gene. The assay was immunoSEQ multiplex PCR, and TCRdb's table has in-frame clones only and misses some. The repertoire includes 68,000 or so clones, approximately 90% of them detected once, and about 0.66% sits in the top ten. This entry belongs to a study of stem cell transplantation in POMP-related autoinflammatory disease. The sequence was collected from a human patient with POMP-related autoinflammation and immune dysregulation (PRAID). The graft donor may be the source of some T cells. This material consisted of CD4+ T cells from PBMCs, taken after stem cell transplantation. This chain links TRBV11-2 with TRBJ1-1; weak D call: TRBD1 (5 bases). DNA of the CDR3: TGTGCCAGCAGCTTATTCGATGGGGGCACTGAAGCTTTCTTT. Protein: CASSLFDGGTEAFF.